These 8 T cell receptor beta chains were all obtained from the same sample, sequenced in a study of blood T cells in healthy people across ages. Primers used in a second PCR of about 7 to 11 cycles were a sample-barcoded 5' primer and a J-beta primer mix. TCRdb re-called the 5' RACE reads with MiXCR, one entry per CDR3 protein. The sample holds around 990,000 distinct CDR3 sequences, less than 25% seen once. These data also featured in a second study, about T cells of mothers and their children.

Sequencing was carried out using blood. These receptors all stem from a girl under 10 years old in good health.

This clonotype was observed a few times. This chain joins TRBV12-3 or TRBV12-4 and TRBJ1-2; D perhaps matches TRBD1 (6 bases). The CDR3 has 14 amino acids. The germline V and J ends were trimmed by 3 bases and 4 bases, with 12 bases remaining between them. The CDR3 sequence: CASSLDRRFYGYTF. The CDR3 DNA follows: TGTGCCAGCAGTTTGGACAGACGATTCTATGGCTACACCTTC.

This chain links TRBV7-9 with TRBJ1-2; D is ambiguous. This CDR3 has 16 amino acids. Germline loops: CDR1 SEHNR, CDR2 FQNEAQ (reference sequence). Trimming removed 2 bases at V and 6 bases at J, with 19 bases between. CDR3 in amino acids: CASSLSGENGEHGYTF. The CDR3 nucleotides are TGTGCCAGCAGCTTAAGCGGGGAGAACGGGGAGCATGGCTACACCTTC.

The chain links TRBV19 to TRBJ2-2, with D possibly matching TRBD1 (5 bases). This CDR3 comprises 12 residues. Trimming shortened V by 4 bases and J by 9 bases, and 9 bases separated the two germline ends. CDR1 and CDR2 (germline): LNHDA, SQIVND (reference sequence). This chain's CDR3 is CASSTRTRELFF. The CDR3 coding sequence is TGTGCCAGTAGTACCCGGACACGGGAGCTGTTTTTT. Full variable domain (outside the CDR3, taken from reference TRBV19 and TRBJ2-2): DGGITQSPKYLFRKEGQNVTLSCEQNLNHDAMYWYRQDPGQGLRLIYYSQIVNDFQKGDIAEGYSVSREKKESFPLTVTSAQKNPTAFYLCASSTRTRELFFGEGSRLTVL.

The CDR3 DNA follows: TGCAGCGTCTTGACAGGGGAGGATGAAAAACTGTTTTTT. This translates into CSVLTGEDEKLFF. The chain is built from TRBV29-1 and TRBJ1-4; 8 positions match TRBD1. The V segment lost 6 bases and the J segment 6 bases; nucleotides outside the gene matches: 6. Germline V gives CDR1 SQVTM, CDR2 ANQGSEA. The CDR3 contains 13 residues.

This clonotype has a handful of counts. The chain carries TRBV24-1 and TRBJ2-7; D gene uncertain. V was cut by 5 bases and J by 1 base, with 8 bases left in between. This CDR3 is 13 amino acids long. CDR1 and CDR2 from the germline V gene are KGHDR and SFDVKD. CDR3 sequence reads: CATSATGSYEQYF. The CDR3 DNA follows: TGTGCCACCAGTGCAACCGGGTCCTACGAGCAGTACTTC.

The chain links TRBV29-1 to TRBJ2-1; a weak D match, TRBD1 (6 bases). The ends were cut back, 2 bases at V and 5 bases at J, with 10 bases in the middle. This CDR3 comprises 13 residues. Looked up from germline, CDR1 is SQVTM and CDR2 is ANQGSEA. CDR3 nucleotides: TGCAGCGTTGAAAGGACAGAGGACAATGAGCAGTTCTTC. It yields the protein CSVERTEDNEQFF.

The chain recombines TRBV27 with TRBJ1-2, with D possibly TRBD1 on 6 matching bases. The CDR3 runs 15 residues. Germline V lookup: CDR1 MNHEY, CDR2 SMNVEV (reference sequence). The V gene lost 3 bases and the J gene lost 3 bases, with 14 bases spanning the gap. CDR3 coding DNA: TGTGCCAGCAGTTTTACGGGGGAGGGGGACTATGGCTACACCTTC. Amino acids: CASSFTGEGDYGYTF.

This clonotype showed up just a few times. This chain connects TRBV3-1 to TRBJ1-2; possibly TRBD1 for D (6 bases). CDR1 and CDR2 (germline): LGHDT, YNNKEL (reference sequence). The CDR3 is 13 amino acids. Deletions cut 0 bases from V and 7 bases from J, with 9 bases between. CDR3 residues: CASSQDPRGGYTF. CDR3 sequence (DNA): TGTGCCAGCAGCCAAGATCCCAGGGGTGGCTACACCTTC. Full variable domain (remainder filled in from reference TRBV3-1 and TRBJ1-2): DTAVSQTPKYLVTQMGNDKSIKCEQNLGHDTMYWYKQDSKKFLKIMFSYNNKELIINETVPNRFSPKSPDKAHLNLHINSLELGDSAVYFCASSQDPRGGYTFGSGTRLTVV.